Listed below are T cell receptor beta chains from one sample, sequenced in a study of CD8+ T cells in alopecia areata. Profiling relied on immunoSEQ multiplex PCR, and the TCRdb table lists in-frame clones only, not all of them. The data hold some 180,000 clones, with approximately 51% observed a single time. The sample was CD8+ T cells sorted from blood, taken between weeks 51 and 54, from a patient treated with tofacitinib. These receptors were obtained from a human donor with alopecia areata. CDR3s include the opening cysteine and the closing phenylalanine or tryptophan. D genes are given only for firm matches. Clone size, where shown, is once, few, many, or a class for clones that have expanded.

TRBD1,TRBJ2-7,-,TRBV27,CASSLSQGAYEQYF,TGTGCCAGCAGTTTAAGCCAGGGGGCCTACGAGCAGTACTTC
-,TRBJ2-2,few,TRBV29-1,CSVWTGELFF,TGCAGCGTTTGGACCGGGGAGCTGTTTTTT
TRBD2,TRBJ2-7,-,TRBV7-2,CASSQGLREQYF,TGTGCCAGCAGCCAGGGACTACGCGAGCAGTACTTC
-,TRBJ1-1,-,TRBV6-5,CASSYLDGQEGTEAFF,TGTGCCAGCAGTTACTTGGACGGCCAGGAGGGCACTGAAGCTTTCTTT
TRBD1,TRBJ1-2,-,TRBV2,CASSTGTGVGYTF,TGTGCCAGCAGCACCGGGACAGGGGTAGGCTACACCTTC
-,TRBJ1-1,-,TRBV29-1,CSVEGFGGAYTEAFF,TGCAGCGTTGAAGGCTTCGGGGGGGCTTACACTGAAGCTTTCTTT
-,TRBJ2-3,few,TRBV11-2,CASSFPPDTQYF,TGTGCCAGCAGCTTTCCCCCAGATACGCAGTATTTT
TRBD1,TRBJ1-5,-,TRBV5-6,CASSETGVGQPQHF,TGTGCCAGCAGTGAAACAGGGGTGGGGCAGCCCCAGCATTTT
TRBD1,TRBJ2-2,-,TRBV5-6,CASSFKQGAAGELFF,TGTGCCAGCAGCTTTAAACAGGGGGCCGCCGGGGAGCTGTTTTTT
-,TRBJ2-1,-,TRBV5-6,CASSLRRGSFYNEQFF,TGTGCCAGCAGCTTAAGGAGGGGGAGTTTTTACAATGAGCAGTTCTTC
TRBD1,TRBJ2-3,-,TRBV9,CASSAGTVSTDTQYF,TGTGCCAGCAGCGCAGGGACAGTTAGCACAGATACGCAGTATTTT
-,TRBJ2-3,-,TRBV21-1,CASGHPWVSTDTQYF,TGTGCCAGCGGTCATCCCTGGGTGAGCACAGATACGCAGTATTTT
TRBD1,TRBJ2-1,-,TRBV29-1,CSARTGRDEQFF,TGCAGCGCCCGGACAGGGCGCGATGAGCAGTTCTTC
-,TRBJ1-1,once,TRBV7-6,CASSFRTDTEAFF,TGTGCCAGCAGCTTCCGGACAGACACTGAAGCTTTCTTT
TRBD2,TRBJ2-3,-,TRBV18,CASSPIAGGVQDTQYF,TGTGCCAGCTCCCCTATAGCGGGGGGGGTTCAAGATACGCAGTATTTT
-,TRBJ2-7,-,TRBV7-3,CASSLTRSSYEQYF,TGTGCCAGCAGCTTAACTAGAAGCAGCTACGAGCAGTACTTC
TRBD1,TRBJ2-7,-,TRBV19,CASQAAGQEHYEQYF,TGTGCCAGTCAGGCTGCGGGACAGGAGCACTACGAGCAGTACTTC
TRBD1,TRBJ2-1,-,TRBV7-8,CASSFSGQGNEQFF,TGTGCCAGCAGCTTTTCCGGACAGGGCAATGAGCAGTTCTTC
-,TRBJ2-2,-,TRBV27,CASSGSAISRDGATGELFF,TGTGCCAGCAGTGGTAGTGCGATATCCCGGGACGGAGCCACCGGGGAGCTGTTTTTT
-,TRBJ1-5,-,TRBV4-2,CASSPVFGNQPQHF,TGTGCCAGCAGCCCTGTCTTTGGAAATCAGCCCCAGCATTTT
-,TRBJ2-5,few,TRBV7-9,CASSLASSVGETQYF,TGTGCCAGCAGCTTAGCCTCTAGCGTCGGGGAGACCCAGTACTTC
TRBD1,TRBJ1-1,few,TRBV7-6,CASSNQGGTEAFF,TGTGCCAGCAGCAATCAGGGGGGCACTGAAGCTTTCTTT
-,TRBJ1-2,-,TRBV29-1,CSVEERGGSYGYTF,TGCAGCGTTGAAGAAAGAGGCGGGTCCTATGGCTACACCTTC
-,TRBJ1-1,once,TRBV19,CASSIARGTEAFF,TGTGCCAGTAGTATCGCCAGGGGCACTGAAGCTTTCTTT
-,TRBJ1-4,-,TRBV18,CASSQEGANEKLFF,TGTGCCAGCTCACAGGAGGGGGCTAATGAAAAACTGTTTTTT
-,TRBJ2-5,-,TRBV18,CASLSGTQETQYF,TGTGCCAGCCTGTCAGGAACGCAAGAGACCCAGTACTTC
-,TRBJ2-2,-,TRBV27,CASSYTGELFF,TGTGCCAGCAGTTACACCGGGGAGCTGTTTTTT
-,TRBJ1-5,-,TRBV7-3,CASAEDGDQPQHF,TGTGCCAGCGCCGAGGATGGGGATCAGCCCCAGCATTTT
-,TRBJ2-3,-,TRBV6-5,CATSFYGQTDTQYF,TGTGCCACTTCTTTCTATGGGCAAACAGATACGCAGTATTTT
TRBD1,TRBJ2-3,-,TRBV27,CASSLRRGRTDTQYF,TGTGCCAGCAGTTTGCGAAGGGGGCGCACAGATACGCAGTATTTT
-,TRBJ1-1,-,TRBV6-5,CASRSHSLQNTEAFF,TGTGCCAGCAGAAGCCACAGTTTGCAAAACACTGAAGCTTTCTTT
TRBD1,TRBJ1-6,-,TRBV7-3,CASSSGQGNSPLHF,TGTGCCAGCAGCTCCGGACAGGGAAATTCACCCCTCCACTTT
TRBD1,TRBJ2-3,once,TRBV6-1,CASSEPPTGTSTDTQYF,TGTGCCAGCAGTGAGCCCCCGACAGGGACGAGCACAGATACGCAGTATTTT
-,TRBJ1-1,-,TRBV5-6,CASSSRQGSTEAFF,TGTGCCAGCAGCTCACGGCAGGGAAGCACTGAAGCTTTCTTT
-,TRBJ2-7,-,TRBV14,CASSQASPYEQYF,TGTGCCAGCAGCCAAGCAAGTCCCTACGAGCAGTACTTC
-,TRBJ1-1,-,TRBV7-9,CATQGRNTEAFF,TGTGCCACCCAGGGGAGGAACACTGAAGCTTTCTTT
-,TRBJ2-1,-,TRBV6-5,CASSEGLYNEQFF,TGTGCCAGCAGTGAGGGGCTTTACAATGAGCAGTTCTTC
-,TRBJ1-2,-,TRBV4-3,CASSQAANYGYTF,TGCGCCAGCAGCCAAGCAGCTAACTATGGCTACACCTTC
TRBD2,TRBJ2-2,-,TRBV5-1,CASSPDPAGTGELFF,TGCGCCAGCAGCCCGGACCCAGCGGGGACCGGGGAGCTGTTTTTT
-,TRBJ2-1,-,TRBV6-5,CASRAPTDEQFF,TGTGCCAGCAGGGCGCCCACGGATGAGCAGTTCTTC
TRBD1,TRBJ1-1,few,TRBV29-1,CSVSRDRGDTEAFF,TGCAGCGTGTCCCGGGACAGGGGTGACACTGAAGCTTTCTTT
-,TRBJ2-5,-,TRBV4-3,CASSRGLGSIQETQYF,TGCGCCAGCAGCCGAGGACTCGGCAGTATCCAAGAGACCCAGTACTTC
TRBD2,TRBJ2-5,few,TRBV13,CASSGGEETQYF,TGTGCCAGCAGTGGGGGGGAAGAGACCCAGTACTTC
-,TRBJ2-5,few,TRBV19,CASSIWSSAERETQYF,TGTGCCAGTAGTATATGGTCCTCCGCGGAGCGCGAGACCCAGTACTTC
TRBD2,TRBJ2-7,-,TRBV10-3,CAIRVGLAGSSYEQYF,TGTGCCATCAGAGTAGGACTAGCGGGGTCCTCCTACGAGCAGTACTTC
TRBD2,TRBJ2-2,-,TRBV5-6,CASSHIAGANTGELFF,TGTGCCAGCAGCCATATAGCGGGGGCGAACACCGGGGAGCTGTTTTTT
-,TRBJ2-3,-,TRBV21-1,CASPGPLTSTDTQYF,TGTGCCAGCCCTGGCCCTCTAACAAGCACAGATACGCAGTATTTT
TRBD1,TRBJ1-4,few,TRBV27,CASKRTGTNEKLFF,TGTGCCAGCAAACGGACAGGGACTAATGAAAAACTGTTTTTT
TRBD2,TRBJ2-7,few,TRBV27,CASSREGPVYEQYF,TGTGCCAGCAGTCGGGAGGGACCAGTCTACGAGCAGTACTTC
-,TRBJ1-4,-,TRBV12-5,CASGFSSVGDEKLFF,TGTGCTAGTGGTTTCTCGTCTGTAGGGGATGAAAAACTGTTTTTT
TRBD2,TRBJ2-1,few,TRBV11-2,CASSSGLAVSNEQFF,TGTGCCAGCAGCTCCGGTCTAGCGGTATCCAATGAGCAGTTCTTC
-,TRBJ2-2,few,TRBV6-5,CASQDQGRTGELFF,TGTGCCAGCCAGGACCAGGGGCGCACCGGGGAGCTGTTTTTT